This TCR beta chain was captured in a study of technical replicates of blood from several donors. The germline V gene encodes CDR1 SGHDT and CDR2 YYEEEE. V was pared by 1 base and J by 7 bases, with 20 bases between. This CDR3 comprises 16 residues. Here immunoSEQ multiplex PCR was the method, and the copy in TCRdb shows in-frame clones only, minus some. The table has tens of thousands of clones, 94% seen once. This rearrangement joins TRBV5-6 to TRBJ1-2; weak D call: TRBD1 (5 bases). Sequencing was performed on T cells isolated from PBMCs. The sequence was obtained from a human donor in good health. CDR3 sequence reads: CASSLRFEQVLGGYTF. CDR3 nucleotide sequence: TGTGCCAGCAGCTTGAGGTTCGAACAGGTTCTAGGTGGCTACACCTTC.